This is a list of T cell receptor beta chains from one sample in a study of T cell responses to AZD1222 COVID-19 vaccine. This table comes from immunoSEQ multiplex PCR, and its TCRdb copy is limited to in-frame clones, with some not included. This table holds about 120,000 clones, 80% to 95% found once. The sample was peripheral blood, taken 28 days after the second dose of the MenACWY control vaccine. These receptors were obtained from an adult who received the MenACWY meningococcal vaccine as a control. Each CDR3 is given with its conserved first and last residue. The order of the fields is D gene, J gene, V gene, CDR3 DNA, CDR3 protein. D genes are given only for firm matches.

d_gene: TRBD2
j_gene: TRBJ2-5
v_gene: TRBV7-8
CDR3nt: TGTGCCAGCAGACTAGCGCAAGAGACCCAGTACTTC
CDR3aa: CASRLAQETQYF

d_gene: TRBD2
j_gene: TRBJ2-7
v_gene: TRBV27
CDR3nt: TGTGCCAGCAGTTTAAAGGCTAGCGGATCCTACGAGCAGTACTTC
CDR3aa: CASSLKASGSYEQYF

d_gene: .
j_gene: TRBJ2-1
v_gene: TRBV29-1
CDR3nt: TGCAGCGTTGTTTCGGGGTTACCCTACAATGAGCAGTTCTTC
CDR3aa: CSVVSGLPYNEQFF

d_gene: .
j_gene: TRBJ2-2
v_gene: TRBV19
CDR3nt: TGTGCCAGTAGTCCCACACCCCCCGGGGAGCTGTTTTTT
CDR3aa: CASSPTPPGELFF

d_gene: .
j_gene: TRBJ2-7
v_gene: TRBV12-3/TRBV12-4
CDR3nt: TGTGCCAGCAGTAGCGGACGTACCTACGAGCAGTACTTC
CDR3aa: CASSSGRTYEQYF

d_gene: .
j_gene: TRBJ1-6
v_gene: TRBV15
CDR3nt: TGTGCCACCAGCAGAAGGGGGGATTCACCCCTCCACTTT
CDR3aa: CATSRRGDSPLHF

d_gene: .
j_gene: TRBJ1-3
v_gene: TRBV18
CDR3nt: TGTGCCAGCTCACCAGGGTGGAGCTATGGAAACACCATATATTTT
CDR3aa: CASSPGWSYGNTIYF

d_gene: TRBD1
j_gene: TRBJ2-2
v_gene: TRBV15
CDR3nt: TGTGCCACCAGCCAGGGACAGCGGACCGGGGAGCTGTTTTTT
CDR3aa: CATSQGQRTGELFF

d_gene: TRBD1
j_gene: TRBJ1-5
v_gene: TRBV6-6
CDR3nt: TGTGCCAGCAGTAAACAGGGGATCGATGATCAGCCCCAGCATTTT
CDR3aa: CASSKQGIDDQPQHF

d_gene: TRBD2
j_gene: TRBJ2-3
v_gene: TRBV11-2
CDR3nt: TGTGCCAGCAGCACCGTTGGGGGGGGCACAGATACGCAGTATTTT
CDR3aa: CASSTVGGGTDTQYF

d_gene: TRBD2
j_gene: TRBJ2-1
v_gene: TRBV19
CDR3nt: TGTGCCAGTAGTATGCGGGGGAAGAGCTCCTACAATGAGCAGTTCTTC
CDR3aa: CASSMRGKSSYNEQFF